The 30 T cell receptor beta chains in this list originate from one sample, sequenced in a study of T-cell reconstitution after alpha-beta-depleted transplantation in children (dated by TCRdb to 2016 to 2017). The treatment or condition label, as the study defines it: allogeneic hematopoietic cell transplantation with graft depleted of TCRalphabeta T cells and CD19 B cells. Preparation of the library involved PCR. TCRdb shows the sequencer as Illumina HiSeq 2500. To normalize quantification of the TCRbeta repertoire, the TCR libraries were built with molecular barcoding that relied on unique molecular identifiers. TCRdb redid the processing of the public reads, applying fastp at Q25 and MiXCR, and retained in-frame beta chains. CDR3 protein duplicates are merged, each entry listing the most common genes and DNA. The table for this sample lists about 980,000 distinct CDR3 sequences; about 31% of them were counted only once. The ten largest clonotypes hold roughly 28% of the sample.

Sequenced material: PBMCs, mostly from graft donor cells, taken 360 days after TCRalphabeta/CD19-depleted stem cell transplant. These receptor sequences come from a boy in the first two years of life who had a stem cell transplant for SCID, so the T cells may come from the graft donor.

This chain uses TRBV20-1 with TRBJ2-4; 12 bases are a match to TRBD2. The length of the CDR3 is 17 residues. CDR1 is DFQATT, CDR2 SNEGSKA, per germline (reference sequence). Losses at the gene ends were 3 bases for V and 0 bases for J; bases not matched to a gene: 6. The chain's CDR3 is CSARTSGGVLAKNIQYF. For the CDR3, the DNA is TGCAGTGCTAGGACTAGCGGGGGTGTACTAGCCAAAAACATTCAGTACTTC.

J is TRBJ2-7 and V is TRBV28, with 16 bases that match TRBD2. The germline V gene has CDR1 MDHEN and CDR2 SYDVKM. The CDR3 covers 17 residues. V lost 5 bases to trimming and J lost 9 bases; unmatched junction nucleotides: 13. The CDR3 region has the DNA TGTGCCAGCAGTCCGACCCTGGGACTAGCGGGGGGGCTCCTGCAGTACTTC. Translated, it gives CASSPTLGLAGGLLQYF.

The chain employs TRBV6-1 and TRBJ1-5; D is possibly TRBD1 (5 bases). V lost 7 bases to trimming and J lost 4 bases, with 14 bases between them. The V gene's germline CDR1 is MNHNS and CDR2 SASEGT. This CDR3 has 14 residues. The CDR3 loop reads CASTRLEGNQPQHF. Here the CDR3 DNA reads TGTGCCAGCACTCGGCTCGAGGGGAATCAGCCCCAGCATTTT.

V and J are TRBV28 and TRBJ2-1, with D possibly being TRBD2 (7 bases). The CDR3 loop spans 18 amino acids. The germline V gene has CDR1 MDHEN and CDR2 SYDVKM. Deletions cut 5 bases from V and 4 bases from J, with 24 bases between. The CDR3 protein is CASSPHGSPGGIYNEQFF. As DNA, the CDR3 is TGTGCCAGCAGTCCACACGGATCCCCGGGGGGCATTTACAATGAGCAGTTCTTC. Filled out from reference TRBV28 and TRBJ2-1, the complete variable domain reads DVKVTQSSRYLVKRTGEKVFLECVQDMDHENMFWYRQDPGLGLRLIYFSYDVKMKEKGDIPEGYSVSREKKERFSLILESASTNQTSMYLCASSPHGSPGGIYNEQFFGPGTRLTVL.

In this sample, this clonotype turned up a few times. The chain uses TRBV20-1 and TRBJ2-1; perhaps TRBD2 as D (5 bases). Looked up from germline, CDR1 is DFQATT and CDR2 is SNEGSKA (reference sequence). Trimming removed 6 bases from V and 5 bases from J, with 17 bases in between. The length of the CDR3 is 14 residues. DNA of the CDR3: TGCAGTGCCCGTACCGGGATCCGAAACAATGAGCAGTTCTTC. Its translation: CSARTGIRNNEQFF.

This clonotype was seen a few times. This chain connects TRBV6-1 to TRBJ2-1, with 13 bases aligning to TRBD2. J lost 0 bases, V lost 6 bases, and 11 bases had no gene match. Germline assignment: CDR1 MNHNS and CDR2 SASEGT. The CDR3 has 19 residues. CDR3 residues: CASSPAPRLAGGSYNEQFF. The CDR3 DNA reads TGTGCCAGCAGCCCTGCCCCTAGACTAGCGGGGGGCTCCTACAATGAGCAGTTCTTC.

This clonotype has just a few counts. This chain links TRBV5-1 with TRBJ1-1; D is perhaps TRBD1 (6 bases). CDR3 length: 15 amino acids. Trimming removed 0 bases at V and 4 bases at J, with 13 bases between. Germline V gene sequence: CDR1 SGHRS, CDR2 YFSETQ. The CDR3 DNA follows: TGCGCCAGCAGCTTGGAAGGGGGGGCGCGCACTGAAGCTTTCTTT. Translated: CASSLEGGARTEAFF.

This clonotype was detected many times. This chain uses TRBV2 with TRBJ2-4, with D possibly TRBD2 on 6 matching bases. The ends were cut back, 7 bases at V and 0 bases at J, with 16 bases in the middle. The CDR3 is 16 amino acids. In germline, CDR1 is SNHLY, CDR2 FYNNEI. As DNA, the CDR3 is TGTGCCAGCAACTTGGAGGGGCCCCTAGCCAAAAACATTCAGTACTTC. Its translation: CASNLEGPLAKNIQYF.

The sample holds many counts of this clonotype. The chain couples TRBV6-1 to TRBJ1-3, with 7 positions matching TRBD1. J was trimmed by 3 bases and V by 5 bases; bases with no gene match: 4. CDR3 length: 14 amino acids. The V gene's germline CDR1 is MNHNS and CDR2 SASEGT. For the CDR3, the DNA is TGTGCCAGCAGTCAGACAGGGTTTGGAAACACCATATATTTT. This gives the protein CASSQTGFGNTIYF.

This chain joins TRBV20-1 and TRBJ2-3; no clear D gene. Trimming shortened V by 1 base and J by 6 bases, and 14 bases separated the two germline ends. The CDR3 consists of 14 residues. Per the germline V gene, CDR1 is DFQATT and CDR2 is SNEGSKA (reference sequence). The CDR3, as DNA: TGCAGTGCTAGAGGGAAACCCAAGGCGGATACGCAGTATTTT. It translates to CSARGKPKADTQYF.

CDR3 protein: CASSSRRVSNQPQHF. CDR3 DNA: TGTGCCAGCAGTTCCCGTAGGGTCAGCAATCAGCCCCAGCATTTT. The chain combines TRBV12-3 or TRBV12-4 with TRBJ1-5; D gene uncertain. CDR3 length: 15 residues. V lost 4 bases to trimming and J lost 1 base, with 11 bases between them.

The chain recombines TRBV6-2 or TRBV6-3 with TRBJ1-1; TRBD1 is a possible D gene (6 bases). This CDR3 is 15 amino acids long. V gave up 2 bases and J gave up 1 base, with 11 bases separating them. Germline assignment: CDR1 MNHEY and CDR2 SVGEGT. As DNA, the CDR3 is TGTGCCAGCAGTTACGGGGGGCGCAGGAACACTGAAGCTTTCTTT. This encodes CASSYGGRRNTEAFF.

This clonotype was found a few times. The chain recombines TRBV6-2 or TRBV6-3 with TRBJ1-2; D gene uncertain. The length of the CDR3 is 13 residues. The germline V gene encodes CDR1 MNHEY and CDR2 SVGEGT. V lost 2 bases, J lost 7 bases, and 11 bases lay in between. The CDR3 DNA follows: TGTGCCAGCAGTTACACACCTAGGATTGGCTACACCTTC. Translation: CASSYTPRIGYTF.

A few counts support this clonotype. This sequence joins TRBV5-8 and TRBJ1-4, with D perhaps matching TRBD1 (5 bases). Germline V CDR1 and CDR2: SGHTS, YDEGEE. CDR3 length: 15 residues. Trimming took off 2 bases at V and 4 bases at J, with 12 bases between the two ends. The chain's CDR3 is CASSFHRTNNEKLFF. The CDR3 nucleotides are TGTGCCAGCAGCTTTCACCGGACAAATAATGAAAAACTGTTTTTT.

As DNA, the CDR3 is TGTGCCAGCAGCCCTCATATGGGACTAGCATACAATGAGCAGTTCTTC. Its protein product is CASSPHMGLAYNEQFF. The rearrangement joins TRBV4-2 to TRBJ2-1, with 9 bases lining up with TRBD2. Germline V CDR1 and CDR2: LGHNA, YNFKEQ. With 4 bases clipped from V and 4 bases from J, the junction kept 8 bases outside the gene matches. The CDR3 is made up of 16 amino acids.

The chain recombines TRBV20-1 with TRBJ2-5, with a tentative D call TRBD1 (6 bases). Between the trimmed V and J ends, which lost 3 bases and 0 bases, there was a span of 14 bases. Germline CDR1 DFQATT, CDR2 SNEGSKA (reference sequence). This CDR3 is 15 amino acids long. In DNA form, the CDR3 reads TGCAGTGCTAGCCCGACAGGCTGGTACCAAGAGACCCAGTACTTC. Translated: CSASPTGWYQETQYF.

The J gene is TRBJ2-1, the V gene TRBV16; 7 bases agree with TRBD1. The CDR3 contains 14 residues. Per germline, CDR1 KGHSY and CDR2 FQNENV. After removal of 0 bases from V and 9 bases from J, the junction contained 5 bases not matched to a gene. The CDR3 sequence is CASSQSGAGGEQFF. As DNA, the CDR3 is TGTGCCAGCAGCCAATCGGGGGCAGGGGGTGAGCAGTTCTTC. Filled out from reference TRBV16 and TRBJ2-1, the complete variable domain reads GEEVAQTPKHLVRGEGQKAKLYCAPIKGHSYVFWYQQVLKNEFKFLISFQNENVFDETGMPKERFSAKCLPNSPCSLEIQATKLEDSAVYFCASSQSGAGGEQFFGPGTRLTVL.

This clonotype was recorded a few times. The CDR3 sequence: CASSQRSLRGPDTQYF. The CDR3 bases are TGTGCCAGCAGCCAACGTTCCCTGAGGGGCCCAGATACGCAGTATTTT. V usage is TRBV3-1 and J usage is TRBJ2-3; D possibly matches TRBD1 or TRBD2 (5 bases each). Germline-derived CDR1 and CDR2 are LGHDT and YNNKEL (reference sequence). CDR3 length: 16 residues. V dropped 2 bases and J dropped 4 bases, with 16 bases sitting between them.

This clonotype was counted ten times or more. V gene TRBV11-3 combines with J gene TRBJ2-3, with TRBD2 matching over 11 bases. V lost 6 bases, J lost 4 bases, and 12 bases stayed unmatched. The CDR3 has 17 amino acids. Germline lookup yields CDR1 SGHNT and CDR2 YENEEA. The CDR3 sequence: CASSRSFSGGASDTQYF. CDR3 coding DNA: TGTGCCAGCAGTCGTTCCTTTAGCGGGGGGGCGTCAGATACGCAGTATTTT.

In this sample, this clonotype turned up a few times. V and J are TRBV10-3 and TRBJ2-7, with TRBD1 identical over 7 bases. The CDR3 sequence is 16 residues long. Germline lookup yields CDR1 ENHRY and CDR2 SYGVKD. Trimming took 0 bases from V and 4 from J; bases not matched to a gene: 9. This CDR3 is CAISESGDRASYEQYF. The CDR3 DNA follows: TGTGCCATCAGTGAGTCGGGCGACAGGGCTTCGTACGAGCAGTACTTC.

This clonotype turned up a few times. CDR3 DNA sequence: TGTGCCAGCAGCTTAGGGCGGAGGGATCAAGAGACCCAGTACTTC. It translates to CASSLGRRDQETQYF. This chain connects TRBV7-9 to TRBJ2-5; TRBD2 might be the D (6 bases). Trimming removed 1 base from V and 2 bases from J, with 11 bases in between. Per the germline V gene, CDR1 is SEHNR and CDR2 is FQNEAQ (reference sequence). This CDR3 comprises 15 residues.

The gene calls are TRBV28 and TRBJ2-7, with unresolved D. The germline CDR1 and CDR2 sequences are MDHEN and SYDVKM. Trimming pared 4 bases from V and 2 bases from J, leaving 9 bases between. CDR3 length: 13 residues. The CDR3 region is CASSSSVPYEQYF. The DNA of the CDR3 is TGTGCCAGCAGTTCCTCGGTACCCTACGAGCAGTACTTC.

The chain employs TRBV19 and TRBJ1-1; D not resolved. This CDR3 contains 15 residues. V lost 11 bases to trimming and J lost 1 base, with 20 bases between them. Germline V gene lookup returns CDR1 LNHDA and CDR2 SQIVND (reference sequence). The CDR3 is CASLRGGPENTEAFF. DNA for the CDR3: TGTGCCTCCCTCAGAGGAGGGCCGGAGAACACTGAAGCTTTCTTT.

This sequence joins TRBV25-1 and TRBJ2-5, with 7 nucleotides matching TRBD1. J gave up 5 bases and V 2 bases, and 8 bases lay outside the gene matches. The germline gives CDR1 MGHDK, CDR2 SYGVNS. The CDR3 runs to 15 residues. The CDR3 reads CASSEHLGQVETQYF. In nucleotides, the CDR3 is TGTGCCAGCAGTGAACACCTAGGACAGGTGGAGACCCAGTACTTC.

V usage is TRBV5-5 and J usage is TRBJ2-1, with D perhaps matching TRBD2 (5 bases). CDR1 and CDR2 (germline): SGHKS, YYEKEE (reference sequence). The CDR3 length is 15 residues. V was cut by 2 bases and J by 8 bases, with 17 bases left in between. CDR3 protein: CASSLPSYYSDEQFF. CDR3 coding DNA: TGTGCCAGCAGCTTACCTAGCTATTATTCCGATGAGCAGTTCTTC.

This clonotype was seen a handful of times. CDR3 DNA: TGTGCCAGCCGCAGCTTAGTGGGGGTCAGGCCCCACACTGAAGCTTTCTTT. Protein: CASRSLVGVRPHTEAFF. V usage is TRBV7-8 and J usage is TRBJ1-1; maybe TRBD1 (5 bases). The germline V gene encodes CDR1 SGHVS and CDR2 FQNEAQ. The length of the CDR3 is 17 residues. V was trimmed by 8 bases and J by 3 bases, leaving 25 bases between them.

The sample holds a few counts of this clonotype. The gene calls are TRBV7-6 and TRBJ2-5, with a possible D match to TRBD1 (6 bases). V was cut by 7 bases and J by 3 bases, with 15 bases left in between. The CDR3 length is 14 residues. Germline lookup yields CDR1 SGHVS and CDR2 FNYEAQ. DNA for the CDR3: TGTGCCAGCACCCTGGGGGCGGTAAAAGAGACCCAGTACTTC. Protein: CASTLGAVKETQYF. The full variable domain, in which reference TRBV7-6 and TRBJ2-5 provide the parts outside the CDR3, is GAGVSQSPRYKVTKRGQDVALRCDPISGHVSLYWYRQALGQGPEFLTYFNYEAQQDKSGLPNDRFSAERPEGSISTLTIQRTEQRDSAMYRCASTLGAVKETQYFGPGTRLLVL.

V and J are TRBV11-2 and TRBJ1-1; 8 bases map to TRBD1. Germline trimming cut 1 base from V and 4 bases from J; bases unmatched to any gene: 5. CDR1 is SGHAT, CDR2 FQNNGV, per germline. This CDR3 comprises 15 residues. The CDR3 DNA reads as TGTGCCAGCAGCTTAGTCCCGGGACAGGTCACTGAAGCTTTCTTT. It translates to CASSLVPGQVTEAFF.

The rearrangement uses TRBV4-1 and TRBJ2-6; 8 nucleotides line up with TRBD1. The germline V gene has CDR1 MGHRA and CDR2 YSYEKL. The V segment lost 1 base and the J segment 2 bases; nucleotides outside the gene matches: 7. The CDR3 runs to 18 residues. CDR3 sequence (DNA): TGCGCCAGCAGCCAAGTAGCAGGGGGCTTCACTGGGGCCAACGTCCTGACTTTC. This gives the protein CASSQVAGGFTGANVLTF.

The V gene is TRBV20-1, the J gene TRBJ1-5; D unclear. Germline CDR1 reads DFQATT; CDR2 reads SNEGSKA (reference sequence). Trimming stripped 2 bases from V and 0 bases from J, with 11 bases between. The CDR3 consists of 15 residues. CDR3 protein: CSARPSLNSNQPQHF. The CDR3 nucleotides read TGCAGTGCTAGACCCAGCCTTAATAGCAATCAGCCCCAGCATTTT.